These 25 T cell receptor beta chains were sequenced from one sample in a study of blood T cell repertoires in COVID-19. Only in-frame clones appear in the TCRdb table, and some are missing; sequencing was by immunoSEQ multiplex PCR. Seen here are about 220,000 clones, 70% to 90% observed once, and the top ten hold roughly 2.6%. The sequencing input was peripheral blood. These receptors all stem from a man aged 50 or older who had recovered from COVID-19.

V usage is TRBV2 and J usage is TRBJ1-5, with D perhaps TRBD1 (5 bases). The CDR3 consists of 14 residues. Trimming took 4 bases from V and 5 from J, leaving 12 bases between them. Germline V gives CDR1 SNHLY, CDR2 FYNNEI. Here the CDR3 reads CASSADREDQPQHF. DNA of the CDR3: TGTGCCAGCAGTGCAGACAGAGAAGATCAGCCCCAGCATTTT.

A word on this clone: Other DNA sequences in the same sample also yield this CDR3. V gene TRBV6-2 or TRBV6-3 combines with J gene TRBJ2-7; 9 bases line up with TRBD2. In germline, CDR1 is MNHEY, CDR2 SVGEGT. This CDR3 is built from 15 residues. The ends lost 2 bases at V and 6 bases at J; junction bases unmatched: 8. CDR3 sequence: CASSYLTSGRSEQYF. In DNA form, the CDR3 reads TGTGCCAGCAGTTACCTAACTAGCGGGCGAAGCGAGCAGTACTTC.

This clone occurred once. The rearrangement joins TRBV28 to TRBJ1-1, with a tentative D call TRBD1 (5 bases). V was shortened by 6 bases and J by 4 bases, with 15 bases between the two germline ends. Germline CDR1 MDHEN, CDR2 SYDVKM. This CDR3 has 14 residues. In DNA, the CDR3 is TGTGCCAGCAGCCCCCCTGGGGGGAGCACTGAAGCTTTCTTT. It is translated as CASSPPGGSTEAFF.

Of note for this clone: Other DNA sequences in the same sample also yield this CDR3. J is TRBJ1-2 and V is TRBV28; no firm D call. The CDR3 is made up of 11 amino acids. The ends were cut back, 6 bases at V and 0 bases at J, with 2 bases in the middle. CDR1 and CDR2 (germline): MDHEN, SYDVKM. CDR3 region: CASSSNYGYTF. CDR3 bases: TGTGCCAGCAGCTCTAACTATGGCTACACCTTC.

CDR3 in amino acids: CASSPVEGREKLFF. The CDR3 nucleotides read TGTGCCAGCAGTCCGGTAGAGGGCCGTGAAAAACTGTTTTTT. The chain combines TRBV6-5 with TRBJ1-4; D unclear. Looked up from germline, CDR1 is MNHEY and CDR2 is SVGAGI. CDR3 length: 14 residues. Trimming shortened V by 5 bases and J by 7 bases, and 14 bases separated the two germline ends.

The chain couples TRBV24-1 to TRBJ2-5; maybe TRBD2 (6 bases). V gave up 4 bases and J gave up 6 bases, with 14 bases separating them. Germline V CDR1 and CDR2: KGHDR, SFDVKD. This CDR3 spans 14 amino acids. The CDR3 here is CATSDSKRGKTQYF. CDR3 nucleotides: TGTGCCACCAGTGACTCTAAACGCGGGAAGACCCAGTACTTC.

This sequence joins TRBV2 and TRBJ2-7; TRBD1 matches at 10 bases. J lost 6 bases, V lost 4 bases, and 3 bases had no gene match. Per the germline V gene, CDR1 is SNHLY and CDR2 is FYNNEI. The CDR3 loop spans 13 amino acids. CDR3 in amino acids: CASSVGQGLEQYF. The DNA for the CDR3 is TGTGCCAGCAGTGTGGGACAGGGGCTCGAGCAGTACTTC.

This chain connects TRBV5-6 to TRBJ2-1, with TRBD1 matching over 10 bases. Germline CDR1 reads SGHDT; CDR2 reads YYEEEE. V gave up 4 bases and J gave up 7 bases; unmatched junction bases: 8. The CDR3 totals 15 residues. CDR3 bases: TGTGCCAGCAGCCCGGACAGGGGGAATTGGAATGAGCAGTTCTTC. It codes for CASSPDRGNWNEQFF. Full variable domain (remainder filled in from reference TRBV5-6 and TRBJ2-1): DAGVTQSPTHLIKTRGQQVTLRCSPKSGHDTVSWYQQALGQGPQFIFQYYEEEERQRGNFPDRFSGHQFPNYSSELNVNALLLGDSALYLCASSPDRGNWNEQFFGPGTRLTVL.

The chain has TRBV7-8 and TRBJ2-3; TRBD2 might be the D (6 bases). Germline V gene lookup returns CDR1 SGHVS and CDR2 FQNEAQ. V was cut by 4 bases and J by 1 base, with 15 bases left in between. CDR3 length: 16 amino acids. The CDR3 coding sequence is TGTGCCAGCAGCTCGGGACTTCAAAAAGGCACAGATACGCAGTATTTT. As protein: CASSSGLQKGTDTQYF.

The rearrangement links TRBV27 to TRBJ1-4; D is perhaps TRBD1 (5 bases). Germline values: CDR1 MNHEY, CDR2 SMNVEV (reference sequence). This CDR3 has 18 amino acids. Deletions cut 5 bases from V and 0 bases from J, with 19 bases between. CDR3 nucleotides: TGTGCCAGCAGTCCCATGAGGTTAAGGGGAACAACTAATGAAAAACTGTTTTTT. This encodes CASSPMRLRGTTNEKLFF.

The genes are TRBV7-8 and TRBJ2-7; weak D call: TRBD2 (7 bases). The V end was cut by 6 bases, the J end by 4 bases, with 25 bases between. The CDR3 totals 17 residues. Germline loops: CDR1 SGHVS, CDR2 FQNEAQ. The CDR3 reads CASSFRGGRARGYEQYF. The CDR3 nucleotides read TGTGCCAGCAGTTTTAGGGGGGGGAGGGCGCGAGGATACGAGCAGTACTTC.

The chain joins TRBV27 to TRBJ2-1, with 10 bases fitting TRBD2. In germline, CDR1 is MNHEY, CDR2 SMNVEV (reference sequence). This CDR3 region has 16 residues. V shed 5 bases and J 7 bases; nucleotides not matched to a gene: 11. The CDR3 coding sequence is TGTGCCAGCAGTGTTATACCTAGCGGGAGAAAAAATGAGCAGTTCTTC. Translated: CASSVIPSGRKNEQFF.

V usage is TRBV27 and J usage is TRBJ2-3, with TRBD2 identical over 7 bases. CDR3 size: 17 residues. CDR1 and CDR2 from the germline V gene are MNHEY and SMNVEV (reference sequence). J lost 2 bases, V lost 4 bases, and 12 bases had no gene match. CDR3 DNA sequence: TGTGCCAGCAGTTCCCGACCCTGGGGAGGGCCCACAGATACGCAGTATTTT. Encoded protein: CASSSRPWGGPTDTQYF.

The rearrangement joins TRBV1 to TRBJ2-1; TRBD2 reflects the table's D call only, with no check against the DNA. TRBV1 is recorded as a pseudogene. The length of the CDR3 is 15 residues. The CDR3 coding sequence is TGCACCAGCATAGATATAGCGGCCCCTCACAATGAGCAGTTCTTC. It codes for CTSIDIAAPHNEQFF.

The rearrangement links TRBV28 to TRBJ1-1; unclear D gene. This CDR3 comprises 13 residues. In germline, CDR1 is MDHEN, CDR2 SYDVKM. The ends were cut back, 6 bases at V and 5 bases at J, with 13 bases in the middle. The CDR3 loop reads CASRLEPRTEAFF. The CDR3 nucleotides are TGTGCCAGCAGGCTAGAACCGAGAACTGAAGCTTTCTTT. The full variable domain, completed using reference TRBV28 and TRBJ1-1, is DVKVTQSSRYLVKRTGEKVFLECVQDMDHENMFWYRQDPGLGLRLIYFSYDVKMKEKGDIPEGYSVSREKKERFSLILESASTNQTSMYLCASRLEPRTEAFFGQGTRLTVV.

V gene TRBV7-6 combines with J gene TRBJ2-3; 12 bases fit TRBD2. Trimming removed 5 bases from V and 3 bases from J; junction bases left unmatched: 9. This CDR3 spans 17 amino acids. Germline-derived CDR1 and CDR2 are SGHVS and FNYEAQ. The CDR3 DNA reads as TGTGCCAGCAGCGGACTAGCGGGATTCGGTGGGACAGATACGCAGTATTTT. The encoded protein is CASSGLAGFGGTDTQYF.

The DNA of the CDR3 is TGTGCCAGCAGCCGAACAGGGGAGGCTAATGAAAAACTGTTTTTT. As protein: CASSRTGEANEKLFF. The chain recombines TRBV3-1 (or the pseudogene TRBV3-2) with TRBJ1-4; 7 bases match TRBD1. Germline CDR1 and CDR2: LGHDT and YNNKEL (reference sequence). With V trimmed by 4 bases and J by 3 bases, 5 bases remained unmatched. CDR3 length equals 15 residues.

The CDR3 region is CASSIGTSSSNEQFF. In DNA, the CDR3 is TGTGCCAGTAGTATAGGGACTAGCTCTTCCAATGAGCAGTTCTTC. This chain connects TRBV19 to TRBJ2-1; 8 bases line up with TRBD2. Germline lookup yields CDR1 LNHDA and CDR2 SQIVND (reference sequence). V gave up 1 base and J gave up 6 bases; unmatched junction bases: 5. The CDR3 totals 15 residues.

V usage is TRBV27 and J usage is TRBJ2-7, with 8 bases aligning to TRBD2. The germline V gene has CDR1 MNHEY and CDR2 SMNVEV (reference sequence). The junction had 9 bases not matched to a gene; V was cut back by 6 bases and J by 2 bases. The CDR3 sequence is 15 residues long. DNA for the CDR3: TGTGCCAGCAGGTTCACTAGCGGACGTACCTACGAGCAGTACTTC. This codes for CASRFTSGRTYEQYF.

The J gene is TRBJ1-1, the V gene TRBV7-8; the match to TRBD1 covers 12 bases. The junction had 6 bases not matched to a gene; V was cut back by 6 bases and J by 1 base. The germline V gene encodes CDR1 SGHVS and CDR2 FQNEAQ. The length of the CDR3 is 16 residues. The CDR3 protein is CASRWGQGASNTEAFF. CDR3 nucleotides: TGTGCCAGCAGATGGGGACAGGGGGCATCGAACACTGAAGCTTTCTTT.

The J gene is TRBJ2-3, the V gene TRBV5-1; possible D gene TRBD2, 6 bases. The CDR3 totals 16 residues. Germline CDR1 SGHRS, CDR2 YFSETQ. Trimming left V 3 bases short and J 0 bases short, with 14 bases between. CDR3: CASSSSRSGSTDTQYF. CDR3 in DNA: TGCGCCAGCAGCTCCTCGAGAAGCGGGAGCACAGATACGCAGTATTTT. The full variable domain, in which reference TRBV5-1 and TRBJ2-3 provide the parts outside the CDR3, is KAGVTQTPRYLIKTRGQQVTLSCSPISGHRSVSWYQQTPGQGLQFLFEYFSETQRNKGNFPGRFSGRQFSNSRSEMNVSTLELGDSALYLCASSSSRSGSTDTQYFGPGTRLTVL.

The CDR3 DNA sequence: TGTGCCAGCAGCGCCATGGGGGAGGAGAACACTGAAGCTTTCTTT. Translated: CASSAMGEENTEAFF. J is TRBJ1-1 and V is TRBV11-3, with D perhaps TRBD1 (5 bases). The CDR3 sequence is 15 residues long. V gave up 5 bases and J gave up 1 base, with 14 bases separating them. The germline V gene has CDR1 SGHNT and CDR2 YENEEA.

The rearrangement links TRBV10-1 to TRBJ2-4; 7 bases line up with TRBD1. The CDR3 loop spans 16 amino acids. Germline V gene sequence: CDR1 WNHNN, CDR2 SYGVQD (reference sequence). V lost 2 bases, J lost 3 bases, and 7 bases stayed unmatched. CDR3 in DNA: TGCGCCAGCAGTGAGCGACAGGGAGCCGGCAAAAACATTCAGTACTTC. Translated: CASSERQGAGKNIQYF.

This clone has only a few counts. The chain recombines TRBV7-2 with TRBJ2-1; TRBD2 matches 8 bases. J lost 4 bases, V lost 8 bases, and 7 bases had no gene match. Germline V gene data show CDR1 as SGHTA and CDR2 as FQGNSA. This CDR3 is 14 amino acids long. In DNA form, the CDR3 reads TGTGCCAGCGGCGTACGGGAGGGTTACAATGAGCAGTTCTTC. Translating it yields CASGVREGYNEQFF.

The chain employs TRBV28 and TRBJ2-7, with TRBD2 identical over 11 bases. V lost 6 bases, J lost 5 bases, and 15 bases stayed unmatched. This CDR3 has 17 residues. Germline CDR1 is MDHEN and CDR2 is SYDVKM. CDR3 in DNA: TGTGCCAGCAGGGCGACTAGCGGGGTCCCCCGCCAGAACGAGCAGTACTTC. Amino acid sequence: CASRATSGVPRQNEQYF.